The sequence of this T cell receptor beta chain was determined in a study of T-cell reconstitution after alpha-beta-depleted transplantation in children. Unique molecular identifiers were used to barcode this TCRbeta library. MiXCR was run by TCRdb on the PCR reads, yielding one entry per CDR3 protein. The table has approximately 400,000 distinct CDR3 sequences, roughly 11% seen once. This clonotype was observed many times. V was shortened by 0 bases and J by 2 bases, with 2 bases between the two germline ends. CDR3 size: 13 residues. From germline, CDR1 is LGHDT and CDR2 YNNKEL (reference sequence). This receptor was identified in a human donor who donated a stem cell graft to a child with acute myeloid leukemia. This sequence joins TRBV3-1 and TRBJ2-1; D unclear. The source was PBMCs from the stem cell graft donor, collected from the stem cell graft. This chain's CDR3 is CASSQETYNEQFF. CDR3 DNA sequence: TGTGCCAGCAGCCAAGAAACCTACAATGAGCAGTTCTTC.